The 5 T cell receptor beta chains below come from one sample, sequenced in a study of HIV-infected patients and healthy controls. Follow-up blood was drawn about 14 weeks, roughly three months, after antiretroviral therapy began. All unsorted peripheral T cells were captured because whole blood was used without fractionation. Reverse transcription used 450 to 650 ng RNA and constant-region primers for alpha and beta. Separate chain-specific third strand synthesis with multiplexing indices produced the alpha and beta libraries. Each CDR3 protein is one row after TCRdb ran MiXCR on the 5' RACE reads. This table has roughly 9,000 distinct CDR3 sequences, 8.7% appearing once. Sequences were derived from blood, sampled during antiretroviral therapy. These receptor sequences come from an adult with HIV infection.

This clonotype is deemed medium-sized. The chain couples TRBV27 to TRBJ2-3; the match to TRBD2 covers 7 bases. The V segment lost 5 bases and the J segment 4 bases; nucleotides outside the gene matches: 6. The CDR3 has 14 amino acids. Germline CDR1 and CDR2: MNHEY and SMNVEV (reference sequence). Here the CDR3 reads CASSPTSFADTQYF. CDR3 nucleotides: TGTGCCAGCAGTCCGACTAGCTTCGCAGATACGCAGTATTTT.

This clonotype was seen many times. The V gene is TRBV7-3, the J gene TRBJ2-5, with D possibly matching TRBD1 (5 bases). V gave up 0 bases and J gave up 5 bases, with 10 bases separating them. Germline V CDR1 and CDR2: SGHTA, FQGTGA. The CDR3 is 14 amino acids. The CDR3 sequence is CASSLTGAWETQYF. CDR3 nucleotides: TGTGCCAGCAGCTTAACAGGGGCATGGGAGACCCAGTACTTC.

This clonotype was counted ten times or more. The rearrangement links TRBV7-2 to TRBJ1-4, with TRBD1 matching 7 bases. In germline, CDR1 is SGHTA, CDR2 FQGNSA. V was pared by 0 bases and J by 7 bases, with 17 bases of the junction left unmatched. This CDR3 has 19 amino acids. DNA of the CDR3: TGTGCCAGCAGCTTAGCAGGGGGCGCGAGGGTTAGATTCACTGAAAAACTGTTTTTT. It specifies CASSLAGGARVRFTEKLFF.

The chain has TRBV5-6 and TRBJ1-1, with TRBD1 identical over 7 bases. The germline CDR1 and CDR2 sequences are SGHDT and YYEEEE. The CDR3 totals 15 residues. Trimming took 3 bases from V and 3 from J; bases not matched to a gene: 8. This CDR3 is CASSSVPRGDTEAFF. In DNA form, the CDR3 reads TGTGCCAGCAGCTCGGTCCCCAGGGGGGACACTGAAGCTTTCTTT.

This clonotype was picked up many times. The V gene is TRBV3-1, the J gene TRBJ2-1; the D gene is possibly TRBD2 (6 bases). Per germline, CDR1 LGHDT and CDR2 YNNKEL (reference sequence). The CDR3 loop spans 14 amino acids. Deletions cut 4 bases from V and 2 bases from J, with 9 bases between. CDR3 DNA: TGTGCCAGCAGCCTTCCGGGGGCCTACAATGAGCAGTTCTTC. Translated: CASSLPGAYNEQFF.